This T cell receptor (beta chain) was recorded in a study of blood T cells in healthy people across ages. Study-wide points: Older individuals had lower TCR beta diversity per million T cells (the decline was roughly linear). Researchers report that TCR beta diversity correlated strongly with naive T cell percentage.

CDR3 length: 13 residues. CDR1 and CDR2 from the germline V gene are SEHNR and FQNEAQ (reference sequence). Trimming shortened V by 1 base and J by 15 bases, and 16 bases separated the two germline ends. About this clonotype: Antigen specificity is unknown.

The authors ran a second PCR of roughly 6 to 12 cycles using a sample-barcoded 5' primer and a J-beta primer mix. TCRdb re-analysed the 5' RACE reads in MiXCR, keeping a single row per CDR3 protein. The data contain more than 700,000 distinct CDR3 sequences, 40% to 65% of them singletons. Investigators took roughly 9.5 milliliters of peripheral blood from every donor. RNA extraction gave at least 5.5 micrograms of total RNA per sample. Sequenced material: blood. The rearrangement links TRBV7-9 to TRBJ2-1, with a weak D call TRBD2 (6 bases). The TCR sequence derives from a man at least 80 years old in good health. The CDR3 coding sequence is TGTGCCAGCAGCTTAGGGGGCTCTAGCGACCGGTTCTTC. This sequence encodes CASSLGGSSDRFF.